Presented here are 6 T cell receptor beta chains from one specimen sequenced in a study of blood T cell repertoires in COVID-19. The method was immunoSEQ multiplex PCR; TCRdb's version includes in-frame clones alone and lacks a portion of them. The data contain around 55,000 clones, 80% to 90% of them singletons. Sequenced: peripheral blood. The receptors were gathered from a man between 60 and 75 years old with acute or convalescent COVID-19.

This chain links TRBV5-1 with TRBJ2-2, with 10 nucleotides matching TRBD2. Germline-derived CDR1 and CDR2 are SGHRS and YFSETQ. Trimming cost V 7 bases and J 9 bases; bases outside gene matches: 6. The CDR3 length is 13 residues. The CDR3 region is CASESGRARELFF. In nucleotides, the CDR3 is TGCGCCAGCGAAAGCGGGAGGGCCCGGGAGCTGTTTTTT.

This chain connects TRBV19 to TRBJ2-5; D is possibly TRBD1 (6 bases). Looked up from germline, CDR1 is LNHDA and CDR2 is SQIVND (reference sequence). Deletions cut 5 bases from V and 2 bases from J, with 15 bases between. The CDR3 runs to 15 residues. Written as DNA, the CDR3 is TGTGCCAGTAGTTTAAGGACAGAAATTCAAGAGACCCAGTACTTC. Translation gives CASSLRTEIQETQYF.

This clone was found a few times. This chain uses TRBV29-1 with TRBJ2-1; D is unclear. V was cut by 7 bases and J by 0 bases, with 16 bases left in between. Per germline, CDR1 SQVTM and CDR2 ANQGSEA. The CDR3 is made up of 15 amino acids. CDR3 bases: TGCAGCGCCGAACAGCATATGAGCTCCTACAATGAGCAGTTCTTC. Translation gives CSAEQHMSSYNEQFF.

The V gene is TRBV6-5, the J gene TRBJ2-3; D remains ambiguous. The CDR3 totals 15 residues. CDR1 and CDR2 from the germline V gene are MNHEY and SVGAGI. Trimming pared 7 bases from V and 2 bases from J, leaving 16 bases between. This chain's CDR3 is CASTILPINTDTQYF. The DNA of the CDR3 is TGTGCCAGCACCATACTCCCTATTAACACAGATACGCAGTATTTT.

The chain is built from TRBV11-2 and TRBJ2-7; 7 bases fit TRBD2. From germline, CDR1 is SGHAT and CDR2 FQNNGV. V was pared by 2 bases and J by 6 bases, with 7 bases of the junction left unmatched. The CDR3 has 14 amino acids. The CDR3 loop reads CASSLSAGDLEQYF. CDR3 bases: TGTGCCAGCAGCTTATCGGCGGGAGATCTCGAGCAGTACTTC.

CDR3 sequence (DNA): TGTGCCAGCAGTTATCAACAGAAACGGACCGGGGAGCTGTTTTTT. Protein product: CASSYQQKRTGELFF. This chain uses TRBV6-6 with TRBJ2-2; D unclear. This CDR3 comprises 15 residues. The germline gives CDR1 MNHNY, CDR2 SVGAGI (reference sequence). The V gene lost 3 bases and the J gene lost 5 bases, with 13 bases spanning the gap.